This T cell receptor beta chain was found in a study of beta chain features in type 1 diabetes. The study, taken as a whole, reports: Researchers reported that naive, central memory and Treg TCRB repertoires appeared more similar in patients than in healthy donors. Because the template was cDNA, high-expressing cells might be over-represented. All four CD4+ subsets of Type 1 diabetes patients contained TCRB CDR3s that were moderately but significantly shorter.

Without exception, sorted populations had purity beyond 98%. The V end was cut by 6 bases, the J end by 8 bases, with 10 bases between. Per germline, CDR1 MDHEN and CDR2 SYDVKM. CDR3 length: 11 residues. Sequencing targeted expressed TCRB transcripts, as all isolated RNA had been reverse transcribed. Sequencing was performed with immunoSEQ multiplex PCR; in TCRdb, only in-frame clones are kept and a portion is missing. The table has approximately 270,000 clones, over 11% seen once. Comments on this clone: Its antigen is not identified.

This receptor was obtained from a young man with type 1 diabetes. The sequenced sample consisted of naive CD4+ T cells from blood. The rearrangement joins TRBV28 to TRBJ1-2, with D tentatively TRBD1 (6 bases). The CDR3 DNA reads as TGTGCCAGCAGCACAGGGCGCGGCTACACCTTC. Protein sequence: CASSTGRGYTF.